This T cell receptor beta chain was identified in a study of blood T cell repertoires in COVID-19. Clones were read by immunoSEQ multiplex PCR, and TCRdb kept only the in-frame ones, dropping some. The table shows under 300,000 clones, with more than 75% occurring only once. This CDR3 has 17 residues. V lost 0 bases, J lost 1 base, and 7 bases stayed unmatched. CDR1 and CDR2 from the germline V gene are LGHDT and YNNKEL (reference sequence). This chain connects TRBV3-1 (or the pseudogene TRBV3-2) to TRBJ1-1; 8 nucleotides agree with TRBD1. The receptor comes from a woman in her forties or fifties who had recovered from COVID-19. Sequenced sample: PBMCs or T cells enriched from blood (not recorded which). CDR3 bases: TGTGCCAGCAGCCAAGATCAGGGGGCAGTCGGGAACACTGAAGCTTTCTTT. Its protein product is CASSQDQGAVGNTEAFF.